This TCR beta chain was profiled in a study of blood T cells in healthy people across ages. V was clipped by 4 bases and J by 6 bases, with 13 bases between them. Germline V gene sequence: CDR1 SGHDN, CDR2 FVKESK. CDR3 length: 15 amino acids. A second roughly 6 to 11 cycle PCR used barcoded and J-beta primers. MiXCR, applied by TCRdb to the 5' RACE reads, yields one record per CDR3 protein. This table holds around 1,900,000 distinct CDR3 sequences, 30% to 40% found once. The amount of total RNA extracted per sample was at least 5 micrograms. Findings of the study overall: A roughly linear fall in TCR beta diversity per million T cells was seen with increasing age.

This clonotype occurred a few times. Antigen: not known. The sequencing input was blood. This TCR derives from a human donor in good health. V and J are TRBV14 and TRBJ1-6, with D maybe TRBD1 (6 bases). The DNA for the CDR3 is TGTGCCAGCAGCCTTGCGGGACACCTTAATTCACCCCTCCACTTT. Residues: CASSLAGHLNSPLHF.